This paragraph covers one T cell receptor beta chain sequence. Its specificity is unknown. The sample comes from a study of T cell repertoires in cytomegalovirus infection. Looking at the study overall: HLA-C-restricted CMV epitopes, recently identified, and well-studied HLA-B-restricted ones were used by the study.

The study, taken as a whole, reports: CMV carriers with the relevant HLA were identified by cumulative public TCR beta family frequency. Within the response measured ex vivo, HLA-C-restricted CMV-specific TCR beta clonotypes were dominant.

TCRdb re-derived calls from the reads in MiXCR, one entry per CDR3 protein. The sample has approximately 990,000 distinct CDR3 sequences, roughly 30% seen once; the top ten hold roughly an eighth. This CDR3 is 16 amino acids long. Trimming cost V 4 bases and J 0 bases, with 10 bases left between them. Germline assignment: CDR1 MNHEY and CDR2 SMNVEV (reference sequence). V and J are TRBV27 and TRBJ1-6; a weak D match, TRBD1 (6 bases). This TCR came from a human donor in good health (CMV status not recorded). Some clones in this sample may be carry-over from other donors' samples. The material was cultured CD8+ T cells from PBMCs, obtained from culture after CMV antigen stimulation. The CDR3 coding sequence is TGTGCCAGCAGTTCCCTGGACAGCTCCTATAATTCACCCCTCCACTTT. Its translation is CASSSLDSSYNSPLHF.